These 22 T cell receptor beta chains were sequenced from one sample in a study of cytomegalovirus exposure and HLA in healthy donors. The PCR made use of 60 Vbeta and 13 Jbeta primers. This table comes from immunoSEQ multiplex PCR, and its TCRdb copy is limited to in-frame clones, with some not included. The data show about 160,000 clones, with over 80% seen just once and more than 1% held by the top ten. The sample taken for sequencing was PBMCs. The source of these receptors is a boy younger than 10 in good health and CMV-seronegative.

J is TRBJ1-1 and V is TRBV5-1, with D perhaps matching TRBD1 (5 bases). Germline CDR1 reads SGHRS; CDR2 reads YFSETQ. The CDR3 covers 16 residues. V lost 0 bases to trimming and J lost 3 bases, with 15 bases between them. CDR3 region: CASSLVGGGLDTEAFF. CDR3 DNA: TGCGCCAGCAGCTTGGTGGGGGGTGGTCTGGACACTGAAGCTTTCTTT.

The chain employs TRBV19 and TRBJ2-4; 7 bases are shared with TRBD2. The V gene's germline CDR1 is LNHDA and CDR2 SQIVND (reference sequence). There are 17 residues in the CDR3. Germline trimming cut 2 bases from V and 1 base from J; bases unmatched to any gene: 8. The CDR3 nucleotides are TGTGCCAGTAGTATACGACTAGCCCCTTCGGCCAAAAACATTCAGTACTTC. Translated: CASSIRLAPSAKNIQYF.

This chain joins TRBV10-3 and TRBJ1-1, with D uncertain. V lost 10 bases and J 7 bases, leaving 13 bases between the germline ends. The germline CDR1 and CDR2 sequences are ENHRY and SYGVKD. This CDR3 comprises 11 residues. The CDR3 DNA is TGTGCCACCGGGTTCCGCGGTGAAGCTTTCTTT. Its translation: CATGFRGEAFF.

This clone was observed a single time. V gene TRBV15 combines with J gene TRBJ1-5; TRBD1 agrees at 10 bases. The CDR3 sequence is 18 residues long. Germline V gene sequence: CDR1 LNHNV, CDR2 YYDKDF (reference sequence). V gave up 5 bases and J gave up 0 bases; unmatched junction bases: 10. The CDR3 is CATSSRDRGLYSNQPQHF. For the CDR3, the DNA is TGTGCCACCAGCTCCCGGGACAGGGGACTCTATAGCAATCAGCCCCAGCATTTT.

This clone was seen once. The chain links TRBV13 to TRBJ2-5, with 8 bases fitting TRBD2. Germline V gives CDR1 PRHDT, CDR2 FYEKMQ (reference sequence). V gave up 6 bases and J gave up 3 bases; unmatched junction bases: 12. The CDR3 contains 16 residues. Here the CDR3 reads CASSSGELAVKETQYF. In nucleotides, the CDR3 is TGTGCCAGCAGTTCGGGCGAACTAGCGGTCAAAGAGACCCAGTACTTC.

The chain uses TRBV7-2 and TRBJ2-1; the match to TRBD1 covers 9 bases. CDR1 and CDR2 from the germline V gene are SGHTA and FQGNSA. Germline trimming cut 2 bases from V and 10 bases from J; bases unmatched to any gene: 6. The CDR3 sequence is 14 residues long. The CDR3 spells CASSLLGQGGEQFF. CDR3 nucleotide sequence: TGTGCCAGCAGCTTACTGGGACAGGGAGGAGAGCAGTTCTTC.

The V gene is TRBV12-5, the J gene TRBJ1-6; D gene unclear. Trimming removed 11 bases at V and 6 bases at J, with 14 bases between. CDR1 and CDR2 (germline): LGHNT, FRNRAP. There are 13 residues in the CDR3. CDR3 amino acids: CACGNQFNSPLHF. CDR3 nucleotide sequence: TGTGCTTGCGGGAACCAATTTAATTCACCCCTCCACTTT.

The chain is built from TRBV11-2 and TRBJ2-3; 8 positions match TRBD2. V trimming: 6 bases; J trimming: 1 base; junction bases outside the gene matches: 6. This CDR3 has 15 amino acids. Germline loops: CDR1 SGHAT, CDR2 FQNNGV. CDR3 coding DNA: TGTGCCAGCAGTTCCCCAGCGGGGGGCACAGATACGCAGTATTTT. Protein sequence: CASSSPAGGTDTQYF.

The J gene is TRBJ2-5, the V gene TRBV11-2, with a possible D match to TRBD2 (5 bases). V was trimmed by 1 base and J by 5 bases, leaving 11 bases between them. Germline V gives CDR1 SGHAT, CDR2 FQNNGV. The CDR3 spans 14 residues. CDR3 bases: TGTGCCAGCAGCTTAGCAACGCGAGGGGAGACCCAGTACTTC. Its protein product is CASSLATRGETQYF.

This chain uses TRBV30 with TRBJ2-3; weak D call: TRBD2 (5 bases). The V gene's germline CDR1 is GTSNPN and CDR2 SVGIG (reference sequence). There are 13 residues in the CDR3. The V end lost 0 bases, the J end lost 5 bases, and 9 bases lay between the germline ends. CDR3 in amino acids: CAWSVPGGDTQYF. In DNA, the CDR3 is TGTGCCTGGAGTGTACCCGGAGGAGATACGCAGTATTTT.

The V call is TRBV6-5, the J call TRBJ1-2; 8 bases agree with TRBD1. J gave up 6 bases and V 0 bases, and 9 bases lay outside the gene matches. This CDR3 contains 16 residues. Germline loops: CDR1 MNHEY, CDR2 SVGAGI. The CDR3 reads CASSYSEGQGHHGYTF. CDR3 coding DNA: TGTGCCAGCAGTTACTCCGAAGGACAGGGACATCATGGCTACACCTTC.

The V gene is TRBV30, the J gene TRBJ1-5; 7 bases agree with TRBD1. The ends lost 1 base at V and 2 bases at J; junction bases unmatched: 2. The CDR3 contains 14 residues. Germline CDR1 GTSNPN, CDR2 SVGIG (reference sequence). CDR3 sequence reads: CAWSGQGGNQPQHF. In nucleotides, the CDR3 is TGTGCCTGGAGTGGCCAGGGGGGCAATCAGCCCCAGCATTTT.

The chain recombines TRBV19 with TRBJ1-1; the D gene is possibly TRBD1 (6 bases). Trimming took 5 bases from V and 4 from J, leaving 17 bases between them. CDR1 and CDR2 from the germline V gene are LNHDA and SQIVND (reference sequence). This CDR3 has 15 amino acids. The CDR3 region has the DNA TGTGCCAGTAGTTTACAGGGAGATGGTAGCACTGAAGCTTTCTTT. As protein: CASSLQGDGSTEAFF.

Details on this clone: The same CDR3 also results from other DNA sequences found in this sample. In DNA form, the CDR3 reads TGTGCCAGCAGTTTGACTAGCGGAAGCTACAATGAGCAGTTCTTC. As protein: CASSLTSGSYNEQFF. The chain carries TRBV27 and TRBJ2-1; 9 bases are a match to TRBD2. Germline V gene sequence: CDR1 MNHEY, CDR2 SMNVEV (reference sequence). J was trimmed by 3 bases and V by 3 bases; bases with no gene match: 3. The CDR3 contains 15 residues.

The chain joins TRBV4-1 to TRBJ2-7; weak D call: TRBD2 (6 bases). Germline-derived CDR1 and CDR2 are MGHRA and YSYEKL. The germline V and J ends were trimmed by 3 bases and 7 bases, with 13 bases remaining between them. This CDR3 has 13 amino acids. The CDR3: CASSQGGTPEQYF. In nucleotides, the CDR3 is TGCGCCAGCAGCCAGGGGGGAACTCCGGAGCAGTACTTC.

This chain's CDR3 is CSVEAVTLPGGGYTF. CDR3 DNA sequence: TGCAGCGTTGAAGCAGTGACTTTACCCGGGGGGGGCTACACCTTC. The chain links TRBV29-1 to TRBJ1-2, with D possibly being TRBD1 (5 bases). This CDR3 contains 15 residues. Germline V lookup: CDR1 SQVTM, CDR2 ANQGSEA. Trimming shortened V by 1 base and J by 8 bases, and 20 bases separated the two germline ends. The complete variable domain, with remaining parts taken from reference TRBV29-1 and TRBJ1-2, reads SAVISQKPSRDICQRGTSLTIQCQVDSQVTMMFWYRQQPGQSLTLIATANQGSEATYESGFVIDKFPISRPNLTFSTLTVSNMSPEDSSIYLCSVEAVTLPGGGYTFGSGTRLTVV.

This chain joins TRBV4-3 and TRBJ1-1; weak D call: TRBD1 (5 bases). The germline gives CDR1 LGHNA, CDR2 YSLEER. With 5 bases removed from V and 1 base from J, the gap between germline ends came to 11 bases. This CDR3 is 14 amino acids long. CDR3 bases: TGCGCCAGCAGCTGGGGGGGTGCGAACACTGAAGCTTTCTTT. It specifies CASSWGGANTEAFF.

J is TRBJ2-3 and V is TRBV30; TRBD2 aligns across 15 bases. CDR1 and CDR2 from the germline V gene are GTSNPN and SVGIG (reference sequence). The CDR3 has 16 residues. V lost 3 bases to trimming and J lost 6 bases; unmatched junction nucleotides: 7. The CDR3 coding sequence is TGTGCCTGGAGGGGAGGGACTAGCGGGGGGTGGGATACGCAGTATTTT. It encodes CAWRGGTSGGWDTQYF.

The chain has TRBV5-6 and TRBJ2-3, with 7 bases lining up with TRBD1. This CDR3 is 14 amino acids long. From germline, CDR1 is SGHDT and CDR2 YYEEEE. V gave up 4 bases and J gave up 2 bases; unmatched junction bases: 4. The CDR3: CASSGDSNTDTQYF. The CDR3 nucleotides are TGTGCCAGCAGCGGGGACAGCAACACAGATACGCAGTATTTT.

The CDR3 bases are TGTGCCAGCAGCTTGCCCGGACAGGGGGCGAGAACCGGGGAGCTGTTTTTT. Its translation is CASSLPGQGARTGELFF. The chain carries TRBV7-8 and TRBJ2-2, with 11 bases that match TRBD1. Germline V lookup: CDR1 SGHVS, CDR2 FQNEAQ. J was trimmed by 5 bases and V by 3 bases; bases with no gene match: 8. The CDR3 runs 17 residues.

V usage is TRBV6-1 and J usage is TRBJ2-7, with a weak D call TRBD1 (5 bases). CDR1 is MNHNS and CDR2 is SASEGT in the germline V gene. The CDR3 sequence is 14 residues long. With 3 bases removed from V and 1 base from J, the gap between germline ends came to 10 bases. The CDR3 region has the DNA TGTGCCAGCAGTGAGGCCACAGGATCCTACGAGCAGTACGTC. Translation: CASSEATGSYEQYV.

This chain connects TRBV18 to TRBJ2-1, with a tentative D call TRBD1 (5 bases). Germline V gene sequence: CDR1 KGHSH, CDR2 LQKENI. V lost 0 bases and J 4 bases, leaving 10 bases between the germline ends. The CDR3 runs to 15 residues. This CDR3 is CASSPPSAGYNEQFF. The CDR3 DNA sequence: TGTGCCAGCTCACCACCCTCCGCAGGGTACAATGAGCAGTTCTTC. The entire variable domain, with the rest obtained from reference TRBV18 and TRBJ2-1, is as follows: NAGVMQNPRHLVRRRGQEARLRCSPMKGHSHVYWYRQLPEEGLKFMVYLQKENIIDESGMPKERFSAEFPKEGPSILRIQQVVRGDSAAYFCASSPPSAGYNEQFFGPGTRLTVL.